The 11 T cell receptor beta chains below all came from one sample that was sequenced in a study of blood T cell repertoires in COVID-19. Produced via immunoSEQ multiplex PCR; TCRdb's table is partial and in-frame only. The table lists 130,000 to 150,000 clones, 80% of them singletons. The sample comprised peripheral blood. Receptors originate from a man aged 55 to 70 with active or convalescent COVID-19.

V and J are TRBV18 and TRBJ1-3; the D is unclear. CDR1 is KGHSH, CDR2 LQKENI, per germline. The CDR3 is 15 residues long. The V end was cut by 6 bases, the J end by 0 bases, with 12 bases between. The CDR3 region is CASSLKADSGNTIYF. DNA for the CDR3: TGTGCCAGCTCGCTTAAGGCGGACTCTGGAAACACCATATATTTT. The whole variable domain, filled in from reference TRBV18 and TRBJ1-3, reads NAGVMQNPRHLVRRRGQEARLRCSPMKGHSHVYWYRQLPEEGLKFMVYLQKENIIDESGMPKERFSAEFPKEGPSILRIQQVVRGDSAAYFCASSLKADSGNTIYFGEGSWLTVV.

CDR3 coding DNA: TGCGCCAGCAGCCAAGACGTCGGGACAGGGGTCACTGAAGCTTTCTTT. Translating gives CASSQDVGTGVTEAFF. The rearrangement uses TRBV4-1 and TRBJ1-1; TRBD1 matches at 10 bases. The germline V gene has CDR1 MGHRA and CDR2 YSYEKL. V trimming: 0 bases; J trimming: 4 bases; junction bases outside the gene matches: 5. The CDR3 covers 16 residues.

V gene TRBV18 combines with J gene TRBJ2-7, with a possible D match to TRBD1 (6 bases). The CDR3 consists of 14 residues. V was pared by 6 bases and J by 3 bases, with 15 bases between. From germline, CDR1 is KGHSH and CDR2 LQKENI. The CDR3 sequence is CASSSQGSDYEQYF. In DNA form, the CDR3 reads TGTGCCAGCTCCTCACAGGGTTCCGACTACGAGCAGTACTTC.

The chain employs TRBV15 and TRBJ2-1; 8 bases line up with TRBD2. V was clipped by 0 bases and J by 7 bases; unmatched bases: 11. Germline values: CDR1 LNHNV, CDR2 YYDKDF (reference sequence). The CDR3 has 17 amino acids. CDR3 in DNA: TGTGCCACCAGCAGAGATCCCACGGGAGGGCCGAGGAATGAGCAGTTCTTC. As protein: CATSRDPTGGPRNEQFF.

The rearrangement joins TRBV5-1 to TRBJ1-6; the match to TRBD1 covers 7 bases. V gave up 4 bases and J gave up 5 bases; unmatched junction bases: 3. The CDR3 runs to 14 residues. CDR1 and CDR2 from the germline V gene are SGHRS and YFSETQ. The CDR3 is CASSTGQHNSPLHF. The CDR3 nucleotides read TGCGCCAGCAGCACGGGACAGCATAATTCACCCCTCCACTTT. The full variable domain, its missing parts supplied by reference TRBV5-1 and TRBJ1-6, is KAGVTQTPRYLIKTRGQQVTLSCSPISGHRSVSWYQQTPGQGLQFLFEYFSETQRNKGNFPGRFSGRQFSNSRSEMNVSTLELGDSALYLCASSTGQHNSPLHFGNGTRLTVT.

This clone came up once. The chain uses TRBV4-2 and TRBJ1-4; D gene uncertain. The germline gives CDR1 LGHNA, CDR2 YNFKEQ. The CDR3 has 16 amino acids. V was clipped by 0 bases and J by 0 bases, with 8 bases between them. The CDR3 region has the DNA TGTGCCAGCAGCCAAGATTGGGCTGCAACTAATGAAAAACTGTTTTTT. Protein: CASSQDWAATNEKLFF.

This clone was detected a few times. This sequence joins TRBV18 and TRBJ1-4; 7 bases map to TRBD1. The CDR3 consists of 14 residues. Germline CDR1 reads KGHSH; CDR2 reads LQKENI. Trimming cost V 2 bases and J 8 bases; bases outside gene matches: 5. The CDR3: CASSPGTVGEKLFF. Written as DNA, the CDR3 is TGTGCCAGCTCACCAGGGACAGTCGGGGAAAAACTGTTTTTT.

This clone is labeled as large. The chain recombines TRBV23-1 with TRBJ2-7; TRBD1 matches 9 bases. TRBV23-1 is known as an ORF, though its function is uncertain. CDR3 length: 17 amino acids. The junction had 12 bases not matched to a gene; V was cut back by 4 bases and J by 2 bases. As DNA, the CDR3 is TGCGCCAGCAGTCTCTACCAGGGGACAGGGCAGACCTACGAGCAGTACTTC. This codes for CASSLYQGTGQTYEQYF.

The chain carries TRBV18 and TRBJ2-7; D unclear. Germline CDR1 is KGHSH and CDR2 is LQKENI. Trimming removed 3 bases from V and 5 bases from J, with 8 bases in between. CDR3 length: 12 residues. CDR3 amino acids: CASSPAGDEQYF. The CDR3 DNA is TGTGCCAGCTCACCTGCAGGCGACGAGCAGTACTTC.

The chain has TRBV11-2 and TRBJ2-5, with no clear D. Trimming shortened V by 6 bases and J by 2 bases, and 13 bases separated the two germline ends. The germline V gene encodes CDR1 SGHAT and CDR2 FQNNGV. CDR3 length: 14 amino acids. In DNA, the CDR3 is TGTGCCAGCAGTCCAGGCCGCTCGCAAGAGACCCAGTACTTC. Its protein is CASSPGRSQETQYF. The full variable domain, its missing parts supplied by reference TRBV11-2 and TRBJ2-5, is EAGVAQSPRYKIIEKRQSVAFWCNPISGHATLYWYQQILGQGPKLLIQFQNNGVVDDSQLPKDRFSAERLKGVDSTLKIQPAKLEDSAVYLCASSPGRSQETQYFGPGTRLLVL.

The chain uses TRBV24-1 and TRBJ2-5, with D perhaps TRBD2 (6 bases). This CDR3 contains 15 residues. V lost 0 bases and J lost 5, with 12 bases in between. Germline assignment: CDR1 KGHDR and CDR2 SFDVKD. The CDR3 region is CATSDLRAGRETQYF. DNA for the CDR3: TGTGCCACCAGTGATTTGCGGGCAGGGAGGGAGACCCAGTACTTC.